Listed here is a single T cell receptor beta chain. This entry is derived from a study of blood T cell repertoires in COVID-19. Study in general: COVID-19 samples collected from the United States, Italy and Spain covered acute and convalescent phases.

V dropped 3 bases and J dropped 0; count of bases not matched to a gene: 6. The germline gives CDR1 GTSNPN, CDR2 SVGIG (reference sequence). This CDR3 is 15 amino acids long. Data came from immunoSEQ multiplex PCR; TCRdb stores just in-frame clones and leaves some out. In the table there are roughly 100,000 clones, around nine tenths of which are singletons. The clonotype was recovered from a man in his fifties or sixties with acute or convalescent COVID-19. Specimen: peripheral blood. The J gene is TRBJ2-3, the V gene TRBV30; 7 bases line up with TRBD1. CDR3 nucleotides: TGTGCCTGGAGCCCGGACAGGTTAAGCACAGATACGCAGTATTTT. Translated: CAWSPDRLSTDTQYF. Full variable domain (rest looked up from reference TRBV30 and TRBJ2-3): SQTIHQWPATLVQPVGSPLSLECTVEGTSNPNLYWYRQAAGRGLQLLFYSVGIGQISSEVPQNLSASRPQDRQFILSSKKLLLSDSGFYLCAWSPDRLSTDTQYFGPGTRLTVL.